Listed here are 17 T cell receptor beta chains from one sample, sequenced in a study of blood T cell repertoires in COVID-19. The data were produced by immunoSEQ multiplex PCR, yet TCRdb's version contains in-frame clones alone and is incomplete. In the table there are about 35,000 clones, 88% of which are singletons. Sequenced material: peripheral blood. All receptors come from a woman between 65 and 79 years old with active COVID-19.

The sample holds one count of this clone. The gene calls are TRBV3-1 (or the pseudogene TRBV3-2) and TRBJ2-7; D might be TRBD1 (6 bases). The V end was cut by 3 bases, the J end by 7 bases, with 16 bases between. The germline CDR1 and CDR2 sequences are LGHDT and YNNKEL (reference sequence). This CDR3 spans 14 amino acids. The CDR3, as DNA: TGTGCCAGCAGCCAGGGTACAGGGTTGGGGGAGCAGTACTTC. Translated, it gives CASSQGTGLGEQYF.

The gene calls are TRBV3-1 (or the pseudogene TRBV3-2) and TRBJ1-2, with TRBD1 matching over 9 bases. J was trimmed by 3 bases and V by 8 bases; bases with no gene match: 4. Germline V gene sequence: CDR1 LGHDT, CDR2 YNNKEL (reference sequence). There are 13 residues in the CDR3. This CDR3 reads CASQGQGYYGYTF. The DNA of the CDR3 is TGTGCCAGCCAGGGACAGGGCTACTATGGCTACACCTTC.

The chain carries TRBV10-3 and TRBJ2-3, with 7 positions matching TRBD1. Trimming took 6 bases from V and 3 from J; bases not matched to a gene: 12. Germline CDR1 is ENHRY and CDR2 is SYGVKD. This CDR3 has 16 residues. CDR3 bases: TGTGCCATCAGCCCTCAGAAGGGACAGCCTACAGATACGCAGTATTTT. Its translation is CAISPQKGQPTDTQYF.

The chain uses TRBV28 and TRBJ2-2; 9 bases are a match to TRBD1. The CDR3 is 15 amino acids. CDR1 is MDHEN, CDR2 SYDVKM, per germline. Trimming took 4 bases from V and 6 from J; bases not matched to a gene: 6. As DNA, the CDR3 is TGTGCCAGCAGTTACGGGACAGGGCCCCCCGGGGAGCTGTTTTTT. Translating it yields CASSYGTGPPGELFF.

The chain carries TRBV7-9 and TRBJ1-2; perhaps TRBD1 as D (5 bases). The length of the CDR3 is 13 residues. CDR1 is SEHNR and CDR2 is FQNEAQ in the germline V gene (reference sequence). The ends were cut back, 5 bases at V and 4 bases at J, with 11 bases in the middle. Here the CDR3 DNA reads TGTGCCAGCAGCCGTCAGGGTTCCTATGGCTACACCTTC. Its translation is CASSRQGSYGYTF.

V and J are TRBV5-1 and TRBJ1-1; 8 bases fit TRBD1. This CDR3 comprises 12 residues. The trim removed 0 bases at V and 14 bases at J, leaving 6 bases unmatched. Germline V gene sequence: CDR1 SGHRS, CDR2 YFSETQ. Written as DNA, the CDR3 is TGCGCCAGCAGCTTGGCCAGGGGGCTCCTATTCTTT. It specifies CASSLARGLLFF.

This rearrangement joins TRBV4-1 to TRBJ2-1, with TRBD2 matching over 11 bases. Losses at the gene ends were 2 bases for V and 3 bases for J; bases not matched to a gene: 3. The CDR3 is made up of 16 amino acids. CDR1 and CDR2 (germline): MGHRA, YSYEKL. Written as DNA, the CDR3 is TGCGCCAGCAGCCAAATTCTAGCGGGGGGCTACAATGAGCAGTTCTTC. This sequence encodes CASSQILAGGYNEQFF.

This sequence joins TRBV2 and TRBJ1-4; 8 nucleotides agree with TRBD1. Losses at the gene ends were 6 bases for V and 5 bases for J; bases not matched to a gene: 5. CDR3 size: 14 residues. The germline CDR1 and CDR2 sequences are SNHLY and FYNNEI. The CDR3 nucleotides read TGTGCCAGCAGGATTGACAGGGGAAATGAAAAACTGTTTTTT. Its protein product is CASRIDRGNEKLFF.

The J gene is TRBJ1-2, the V gene TRBV6-2 or TRBV6-3, with unresolved D. The CDR3 is made up of 13 amino acids. Trimming took 0 bases from V and 6 from J, leaving 8 bases between them. CDR1 MNHEY and CDR2 SVGEGT come from the germline V gene. The CDR3 loop reads CASSYSKAHGYTF. The CDR3 DNA sequence: TGTGCCAGCAGTTACTCAAAAGCTCATGGCTACACCTTC.

This chain's CDR3 is CASSLVGGDNSPLHF. CDR3 nucleotides: TGTGCCAGCAGCCTTGTAGGGGGGGATAATTCACCCCTCCACTTT. V and J are TRBV6-5 and TRBJ1-6, with D possibly matching TRBD1 (6 bases). From germline, CDR1 is MNHEY and CDR2 SVGAGI. Deletions cut 6 bases from V and 5 bases from J, with 14 bases between. This CDR3 has 15 amino acids.

The chain recombines TRBV4-2 with TRBJ2-1, with D possibly being TRBD2 (5 bases). Deletions cut 0 bases from V and 6 bases from J, with 6 bases between. The CDR3 extends over 13 amino acids. Looked up from germline, CDR1 is LGHNA and CDR2 is YNFKEQ. The CDR3 DNA follows: TGTGCCAGCAGCCAAGAAGGAGGCAATGAGCAGTTCTTC. Residues: CASSQEGGNEQFF.

CDR3 sequence: CASSSNRDRDPRIGGYTF. The CDR3 DNA is TGTGCCAGCAGCTCCAACCGGGACAGGGATCCCCGGATTGGAGGCTACACCTTC. This chain connects TRBV7-2 to TRBJ1-2, with TRBD1 matching over 9 bases. This CDR3 comprises 18 residues. The germline gives CDR1 SGHTA, CDR2 FQGNSA. The junction had 20 bases not matched to a gene; V was cut back by 4 bases and J by 8 bases.

The chain has TRBV12-3 or TRBV12-4 and TRBJ1-1; D gene ambiguous. The V end was cut by 2 bases, the J end by 8 bases, with 9 bases between. The CDR3 consists of 12 residues. CDR3 DNA: TGTGCCAGCAGTTTAAATCAGGCCGAAGCTTTCTTT. Translating it yields CASSLNQAEAFF.

The rearrangement links TRBV11-3 to TRBJ2-2, with TRBD1 matching 9 bases. In germline, CDR1 is SGHNT, CDR2 YENEEA. The trim removed 5 bases at V and 3 bases at J, leaving 7 bases unmatched. The length of the CDR3 is 16 residues. CDR3 in amino acids: CASSTTGTGYTGELFF. CDR3 coding DNA: TGTGCCAGCAGCACAACCGGGACAGGGTACACCGGGGAGCTGTTTTTT.

V usage is TRBV7-2 and J usage is TRBJ2-7; 9 nucleotides line up with TRBD1. Germline V gives CDR1 SGHTA, CDR2 FQGNSA. Trimming removed 4 bases from V and 3 bases from J; junction bases left unmatched: 1. This CDR3 is 13 amino acids long. In DNA form, the CDR3 reads TGTGCCAGCAGCTCGACAGGGGGCTACGAGCAGTACTTC. This translates into CASSSTGGYEQYF.

The genes are TRBV19 and TRBJ2-2; possible D gene TRBD2, 5 bases. The CDR3 spans 13 residues. Deletions cut 4 bases from V and 5 bases from J, with 8 bases between. The germline V gene encodes CDR1 LNHDA and CDR2 SQIVND (reference sequence). The CDR3 DNA reads as TGTGCCAGTAGTACGAGGGAGACCGGGGAGCTGTTTTTT. Translating it yields CASSTRETGELFF. Filled out from reference TRBV19 and TRBJ2-2, the complete variable domain reads DGGITQSPKYLFRKEGQNVTLSCEQNLNHDAMYWYRQDPGQGLRLIYYSQIVNDFQKGDIAEGYSVSREKKESFPLTVTSAQKNPTAFYLCASSTRETGELFFGEGSRLTVL.

The chain carries TRBV13 and TRBJ2-1, with TRBD2 matching over 7 bases. The CDR3 spans 14 residues. The germline CDR1 and CDR2 sequences are PRHDT and FYEKMQ (reference sequence). V shed 5 bases and J 8 bases; nucleotides not matched to a gene: 9. This CDR3 reads CASSPAGRGDEQFF. The CDR3 DNA sequence: TGTGCCAGCAGCCCAGCGGGACGGGGCGATGAGCAGTTCTTC.